These 32 T cell receptor beta chains came from one sample sequenced in a study of CD8 T cells in Susac syndrome. RNA was extracted with the RNeasy kit, and a quantity of roughly 0.45 to 1 ug was reverse transcribed using random hexamers. Via MiXCR, TCRdb re-called the immunoSEQ multiplex PCR reads, giving one row per CDR3 protein. The table has more than 80,000 distinct CDR3 sequences, roughly 94% seen once. Material for sequencing was CD8+ T cells from PBMCs. The receptors derive from a human donor with Susac syndrome.

This chain uses TRBV12-3 or TRBV12-4 with TRBJ2-1; 8 bases align to TRBD2. The CDR3 runs to 15 residues. The J segment lost 4 bases and the V segment lost 3 bases, leaving 5 bases of the junction unmatched. The CDR3 loop is CASSFGGGPYNEQFF. The CDR3 nucleotides read TGTGCCAGCAGTTTTGGCGGGGGGCCTTACAATGAGCAGTTCTTC.

This sequence joins TRBV13 and TRBJ2-1, with 11 bases identical to TRBD2. Germline V gene sequence: CDR1 PRHDT, CDR2 FYEKMQ (reference sequence). Unmatched junction bases numbered 2, after V lost 7 bases and J lost 3 bases. The CDR3 runs to 14 residues. The CDR3 protein is CASMTSGIYNEQFF. CDR3 sequence (DNA): TGTGCCAGCATGACTAGCGGGATCTACAATGAGCAGTTCTTC. Based on the CDR3 plus reference TRBV13 and TRBJ2-1, the full variable domain is AAGVIQSPRHLIKEKRETATLKCYPIPRHDTVYWYQQGPGQDPQFLISFYEKMQSDKGSIPDRFSAQQFSDYHSELNMSSLELGDSALYFCASMTSGIYNEQFFGPGTRLTVL.

J is TRBJ1-1 and V is TRBV23-1, with TRBD1 matching over 8 bases. TRBV23-1 has ORF status, its function being uncertain. Losses at the gene ends were 3 bases for V and 3 bases for J; bases not matched to a gene: 6. CDR3 size: 15 residues. The CDR3 protein is CASSHPTGVDTEAFF. The CDR3, as DNA: TGCGCCAGCAGTCACCCGACAGGGGTGGACACTGAAGCTTTCTTT.

V and J are TRBV7-9 and TRBJ2-2; possible D gene TRBD1, 6 bases. In germline, CDR1 is SEHNR, CDR2 FQNEAQ (reference sequence). Trimming left V 5 bases short and J 0 bases short, with 10 bases between. The CDR3 spans 15 residues. The CDR3 loop reads CASSDYRANTGELFF. The CDR3 bases are TGTGCCAGCAGCGACTACAGGGCGAACACCGGGGAGCTGTTTTTT.

In its sample, this clonotype was seen once. V is TRBV27 and J is TRBJ2-7; 9 bases agree with TRBD1. V gave up 4 bases and J gave up 2 bases; unmatched junction bases: 6. This CDR3 comprises 15 residues. The germline V gene has CDR1 MNHEY and CDR2 SMNVEV (reference sequence). The CDR3 loop is CASSYGGTGPYEQYF. The CDR3, as DNA: TGTGCCAGCAGTTACGGGGGGACAGGGCCCTACGAGCAGTACTTC.

This chain connects TRBV7-9 to TRBJ2-5; 11 positions agree with TRBD2. This CDR3 comprises 16 residues. J lost 5 bases, V lost 5 bases, and 10 bases had no gene match. The germline V gene encodes CDR1 SEHNR and CDR2 FQNEAQ (reference sequence). DNA of the CDR3: TGTGCCAGCAGCCCCCCGACTAGCGGGGATTGGGAGACCCAGTACTTC. Translated, it gives CASSPPTSGDWETQYF. Full variable domain (missing parts from reference TRBV7-9 and TRBJ2-5): DTGVSQNPRHKITKRGQNVTFRCDPISEHNRLYWYRQTLGQGPEFLTYFQNEAQLEKSRLLSDRFSAERPKGSFSTLEIQRTEQGDSAMYLCASSPPTSGDWETQYFGPGTRLLVL.

The chain is built from TRBV2 and TRBJ1-1; D gene uncertain. The CDR3 spans 16 residues. The V end was cut by 2 bases, the J end by 1 base, with 14 bases between. CDR1 SNHLY and CDR2 FYNNEI come from the germline V gene. The CDR3 reads CASSERLLVENTEAFF. The CDR3, as DNA: TGTGCCAGCAGTGAACGACTGTTGGTAGAGAACACTGAAGCTTTCTTT.

This clonotype was seen once. The chain couples TRBV15 to TRBJ2-1; unclear D gene. This CDR3 is built from 13 residues. Trimming removed 1 base from V and 7 bases from J, with 8 bases in between. CDR1 and CDR2 (germline): LNHNV, YYDKDF (reference sequence). The CDR3 region has the DNA TGTGCCACCAGCAGAGTAACAGAGAATGAGCAGTTCTTC. Protein sequence: CATSRVTENEQFF. Supplemented by reference TRBV15 and TRBJ2-1, the full variable domain reads DAMVIQNPRYQVTQFGKPVTLSCSQTLNHNVMYWYQQKSSQAPKLLFHYYDKDFNNEADTPDNFQSRRPNTSFCFLDIRSPGLGDTAMYLCATSRVTENEQFFGPGTRLTVL.

The chain recombines TRBV20-1 with TRBJ2-1; the D call may be TRBD1 or TRBD2 (5 bases each). Trimming shortened V by 0 bases and J by 5 bases, and 11 bases separated the two germline ends. CDR1 and CDR2 (germline): DFQATT, SNEGSKA (reference sequence). This CDR3 region has 14 residues. The CDR3 DNA reads TGCAGTGCTAGAGATTGGCAGGGAGACAATGAGCAGTTCTTC. It encodes CSARDWQGDNEQFF.

The chain has TRBV14 and TRBJ1-1; 7 bases are shared with TRBD1. The V segment lost 4 bases and the J segment 1 base; nucleotides outside the gene matches: 9. Germline V CDR1 and CDR2: SGHDN, FVKESK. The CDR3 consists of 16 residues. In DNA, the CDR3 is TGTGCCAGCAGCCCGGCACCACAGGGGACGAACACTGAAGCTTTCTTT. The encoded protein is CASSPAPQGTNTEAFF.

This rearrangement joins TRBV7-9 to TRBJ2-2, with 9 bases fitting TRBD1. Germline CDR1 and CDR2: SEHNR and FQNEAQ (reference sequence). This CDR3 contains 16 residues. Trimming removed 4 bases from V and 4 bases from J; junction bases left unmatched: 7. The CDR3 coding sequence is TGTGCCAGCAGCTGGACAGGGGCCCCAGGCACCGGGGAGCTGTTTTTT. Encoded protein: CASSWTGAPGTGELFF.

The chain links TRBV12-3 or TRBV12-4 to TRBJ2-1; D is perhaps TRBD1 (6 bases). The V end lost 5 bases, the J end lost 5 bases, and 7 bases lay between the germline ends. The CDR3 contains 12 residues. This CDR3 reads CASSTGNNEQFF. DNA of the CDR3: TGTGCCAGCAGTACAGGGAACAATGAGCAGTTCTTC.

This rearrangement joins TRBV15 to TRBJ2-7, with TRBD1 matching 7 bases. The CDR3 consists of 16 residues. The trim removed 0 bases at V and 6 bases at J, leaving 11 bases unmatched. CDR1 is LNHNV, CDR2 YYDKDF, per germline (reference sequence). Here the CDR3 reads CATSRDQMTGLFEQYF. The CDR3 DNA reads as TGTGCCACCAGCAGAGATCAAATGACAGGGTTATTCGAGCAGTACTTC.

This chain connects TRBV7-3 to TRBJ2-1; possible D gene TRBD2, 6 bases. Per germline, CDR1 SGHTA and CDR2 FQGTGA. The CDR3 totals 15 residues. The V and J ends lost 6 bases and 0 bases respectively, with 12 bases between them. This CDR3 reads CASRISGSSYNEQFF. In nucleotides, the CDR3 is TGTGCCAGCAGAATTAGCGGAAGCTCCTACAATGAGCAGTTCTTC.

The rearrangement links TRBV6-5 to TRBJ2-7, with TRBD2 as a possible D gene (5 bases). V lost 6 bases, J lost 2 bases, and 11 bases lay in between. The CDR3 totals 13 residues. CDR1 is MNHEY, CDR2 SVGAGI, per germline. Written as DNA, the CDR3 is TGTGCCAGCAGCCAGTACGGGGCCTACGAGCAGTACTTC. This encodes CASSQYGAYEQYF.

The chain uses TRBV25-1 and TRBJ2-5, with 11 bases that match TRBD1. The V gene end was trimmed by 2 bases and the J gene end by 2 bases; junction bases not matched to a gene: 1. Germline CDR1 reads MGHDK; CDR2 reads SYGVNS. The CDR3 is 15 amino acids. CDR3 region: CASSERDRGQETQYF. DNA for the CDR3: TGTGCCAGCAGTGAAAGGGACAGGGGGCAAGAGACCCAGTACTTC.

The V and J genes are TRBV19 and TRBJ1-6; tentative D call: TRBD1 (5 bases). This CDR3 has 16 residues. The germline V gene encodes CDR1 LNHDA and CDR2 SQIVND (reference sequence). Trimming removed 6 bases at V and 9 bases at J, with 21 bases between. In DNA, the CDR3 is TGTGCCAGTAGGCACAAACAGGACCCCCCATCTTCACCCCTCCACTTT. Protein: CASRHKQDPPSSPLHF. The variable domain in full, completed from reference TRBV19 and TRBJ1-6, reads DGGITQSPKYLFRKEGQNVTLSCEQNLNHDAMYWYRQDPGQGLRLIYYSQIVNDFQKGDIAEGYSVSREKKESFPLTVTSAQKNPTAFYLCASRHKQDPPSSPLHFGNGTRLTVT.

Written as DNA, the CDR3 is TGTGCCAGCAGCGTAGGGAGACTAGCCCACACAGATACGCAGTATTTT. It specifies CASSVGRLAHTDTQYF. The V call is TRBV9, the J call TRBJ2-3, with TRBD2 matching over 7 bases. Germline-derived CDR1 and CDR2 are SGDLS and YYNGEE. V lost 0 bases and J lost 2; bases outside the gene matches: 6. The CDR3 consists of 16 residues.

As for this clonotype: One junction end disagrees with the germline gene, perhaps due to a read error. V is TRBV12-3 or TRBV12-4 and J is TRBJ1-1; 10 bases line up with TRBD1. The CDR3 extends over 15 amino acids. The CDR3 coding sequence is TGTGCCAGCAGCTTGGGGACAGGGGAAGAAACTGAAGTTTTCTTT. This sequence encodes CASSLGTGEETEVFF.

This sequence joins TRBV20-1 and TRBJ1-5, with a tentative D call TRBD1 (5 bases). This CDR3 is 14 amino acids long. CDR1 DFQATT and CDR2 SNEGSKA come from the germline V gene (reference sequence). V was trimmed by 2 bases and J by 1 base, leaving 9 bases between them. CDR3 sequence: CSARPEGSNQPQHF. The CDR3 region has the DNA TGCAGTGCTAGACCGGAGGGGAGCAATCAGCCCCAGCATTTT.

The chain is built from TRBV20-1 and TRBJ1-5; D is uncertain. Germline CDR1 reads DFQATT; CDR2 reads SNEGSKA (reference sequence). The CDR3 extends over 16 amino acids. V was cut by 0 bases and J by 5 bases, with 17 bases left in between. DNA of the CDR3: TGCAGTGCTAGAGATAGGAGAGGGCAGAGGGATCAGCCCCAGCATTTT. This encodes CSARDRRGQRDQPQHF.

The chain uses TRBV13 and TRBJ1-2, with D uncertain. CDR3 length: 17 residues. In germline, CDR1 is PRHDT, CDR2 FYEKMQ (reference sequence). V was clipped by 4 bases and J by 4 bases, with 22 bases between them. The DNA for the CDR3 is TGTGCCAGCAGCTCCCCTCCCTGGAGGGCACGAGGCTATGGCTACACCTTC. As protein: CASSSPPWRARGYGYTF. Variable domain in full (rest from reference TRBV13 and TRBJ1-2): AAGVIQSPRHLIKEKRETATLKCYPIPRHDTVYWYQQGPGQDPQFLISFYEKMQSDKGSIPDRFSAQQFSDYHSELNMSSLELGDSALYFCASSSPPWRARGYGYTFGSGTRLTVV.

This clonotype has a single count. The chain carries TRBV4-1 and TRBJ2-3; TRBD2 is a possible D gene (7 bases). V was trimmed by 3 bases and J by 6 bases, leaving 19 bases between them. Germline-derived CDR1 and CDR2 are MGHRA and YSYEKL. This CDR3 region has 16 residues. The CDR3 loop is CASSHLEGGGRDTQYF. CDR3 sequence (DNA): TGCGCCAGCAGCCACCTCGAAGGGGGGGGCAGGGATACGCAGTATTTT.

Written as DNA, the CDR3 is TGCAGCGTTTGGGAGGGAAGCAATCAGCCCCAGCATTTT. Amino acids: CSVWEGSNQPQHF. The gene calls are TRBV29-1 and TRBJ1-5; D not certain. The CDR3 extends over 13 amino acids. Germline CDR1 reads SQVTM; CDR2 reads ANQGSEA. Deletions cut 5 bases from V and 1 base from J, with 9 bases between.

J is TRBJ2-7 and V is TRBV5-4; D is unclear. V dropped 0 bases and J dropped 5 bases, with 9 bases sitting between them. The CDR3 runs 13 residues. Germline V gives CDR1 SGHNT, CDR2 YYREEE (reference sequence). In nucleotides, the CDR3 is TGTGCCAGCAGCTTGGTTACATCCGACGAGCAGTACTTC. Its protein is CASSLVTSDEQYF.

This chain uses TRBV15 with TRBJ2-5; tentatively, D is TRBD1 (5 bases). The CDR3 has 12 amino acids. Trimming took 5 bases from V and 4 from J, leaving 8 bases between them. Germline lookup yields CDR1 LNHNV and CDR2 YYDKDF (reference sequence). CDR3 protein: CATSRTRETQYF. The CDR3 nucleotides are TGTGCCACCAGCCGGACACGAGAGACCCAGTACTTC.

This clonotype has a single count. The rearrangement joins TRBV9 to TRBJ2-3; 12 positions match TRBD2. V lost 4 bases and J lost 1; bases outside the gene matches: 4. The CDR3 runs to 16 residues. The germline CDR1 and CDR2 sequences are SGDLS and YYNGEE. The CDR3 DNA is TGTGCCAGCAGCCCCCGACTAGCGGGGGGCACAGATACGCAGTATTTT. As protein: CASSPRLAGGTDTQYF. Full variable domain (missing parts from reference TRBV9 and TRBJ2-3): DSGVTQTPKHLITATGQRVTLRCSPRSGDLSVYWYQQSLDQGLQFLIQYYNGEERAKGNILERFSAQQFPDLHSELNLSSLELGDSALYFCASSPRLAGGTDTQYFGPGTRLTVL.

The CDR3 coding sequence is TGCGCCAGCAGAGACACTTCATCCTACGAGCAGTACTTC. Translation gives CASRDTSSYEQYF. The chain is built from TRBV5-1 and TRBJ2-7; no definite D call. Trimming took 5 bases from V and 1 from J, leaving 10 bases between them. CDR1 and CDR2 (germline): SGHRS, YFSETQ. The CDR3 extends over 13 amino acids.

This rearrangement joins TRBV11-2 to TRBJ2-1; tentatively, D is TRBD1 (6 bases). The CDR3 totals 12 residues. The V end was cut by 8 bases, the J end by 9 bases, with 14 bases between. Germline loops: CDR1 SGHAT, CDR2 FQNNGV. The CDR3 sequence: CASAQGGTEQFF. The CDR3, as DNA: TGTGCCAGCGCCCAAGGGGGAACTGAGCAGTTCTTC.

The chain carries TRBV12-3 or TRBV12-4 and TRBJ1-4; D remains ambiguous. The CDR3 length is 14 residues. V was cut by 5 bases and J by 5 bases, with 12 bases left in between. CDR3 amino acids: CASSPHGWNEKLFF. The CDR3 DNA reads as TGTGCCAGCAGTCCCCATGGGTGGAATGAAAAACTGTTTTTT.

The chain joins TRBV9 to TRBJ1-4, with 11 bases aligning to TRBD1. After removal of 4 bases from V and 7 bases from J, the junction contained 6 bases not matched to a gene. This CDR3 contains 15 residues. Germline values: CDR1 SGDLS, CDR2 YYNGEE. Here the CDR3 DNA reads TGTGCCAGCAGCCCCTCCGGGACAGGGGGTGAAAAACTGTTTTTT. Translation gives CASSPSGTGGEKLFF.

This chain connects TRBV5-1 to TRBJ2-1; D is perhaps TRBD1 (6 bases). The CDR3 length is 16 residues. Trimming removed 0 bases at V and 0 bases at J, with 10 bases between. Germline CDR1 and CDR2: SGHRS and YFSETQ. The CDR3, as DNA: TGCGCCAGCAGCTTGGAAACGGACAGCTCCTACAATGAGCAGTTCTTC. It specifies CASSLETDSSYNEQFF.